These 6 T cell receptor beta chains were all obtained from the same sample, sequenced in a study of human T cells and chemical hapten exposure. TCRdb reprocessed the RACE reads via MiXCR and lists one record per CDR3 protein. The sample records about 350,000 distinct CDR3 sequences, around 5% being singletons. Time point defined: pre-sensitization, week 0. Treatment indicated: therapeutic diphenylcyclopropenone sensitization with weekly scalp DPC. The source was whole blood, collected in connection with sensitization to the hapten diphenylcyclopropenone (DPC). The receptors stem from a woman under 30 with alopecia areata. Some clones in this sample may be carry-over from other donors' samples.

The sample holds a few counts of this clonotype. V usage is TRBV2 and J usage is TRBJ2-7, with D hard to call. Germline V gene lookup returns CDR1 SNHLY and CDR2 FYNNEI. The CDR3 extends over 11 amino acids. Trimming stripped 1 base from V and 7 bases from J, with 5 bases between. The CDR3 region has the DNA TGTGCCAGCAGTGAAGGGGTAGAGCAGTACTTC. It translates to CASSEGVEQYF.

V is TRBV4-3 and J is TRBJ1-4; possible D gene TRBD1, 5 bases. This CDR3 has 15 amino acids. The germline V and J ends were trimmed by 2 bases and 4 bases, with 11 bases remaining between them. CDR1 LGHNA and CDR2 YSLEER come from the germline V gene. The DNA of the CDR3 is TGCGCCAGCAGCCAAATGCCGGGGCTTAATGAAAAACTGTTTTTT. Encoded protein: CASSQMPGLNEKLFF.

This clonotype was detected a few times. The rearrangement joins TRBV18 to TRBJ2-3, with unresolved D. Germline loops: CDR1 KGHSH, CDR2 LQKENI. This CDR3 comprises 15 residues. V was cut by 3 bases and J by 2 bases, with 12 bases left in between. The CDR3 here is CASSPRSLDTDTQYF. DNA of the CDR3: TGTGCCAGCTCACCGAGGAGTCTTGACACAGATACGCAGTATTTT.

This clonotype was recorded at least ten times. The J gene is TRBJ1-1, the V gene TRBV12-3 or TRBV12-4; no definite D call. This CDR3 contains 11 residues. V shed 5 bases and J shed 7 bases, with 8 bases lying between them. The CDR3 DNA reads TGTGCCAGCAGTCAAGGCGGTGAAGCTTTCTTT. This sequence encodes CASSQGGEAFF.

This clonotype was detected ten times or more. The V call is TRBV29-1, the J call TRBJ1-4, with D possibly matching TRBD1 (5 bases). Germline V lookup: CDR1 SQVTM, CDR2 ANQGSEA. The CDR3 has 14 amino acids. Trimming shortened V by 3 bases and J by 11 bases, and 19 bases separated the two germline ends. CDR3 DNA: TGCAGCGTTGATGCGGGGCGTGGGGCGCGGAAACTGTTTTTT. Protein product: CSVDAGRGARKLFF.

V is TRBV7-8 and J is TRBJ1-1; weak D call: TRBD1 (5 bases). CDR3 length: 17 amino acids. Germline-derived CDR1 and CDR2 are SGHVS and FQNEAQ. The V end lost 1 base, the J end lost 0 bases, and 15 bases lay between the germline ends. The chain's CDR3 is CASSLGDPAPLNTEAFF. In DNA form, the CDR3 reads TGTGCCAGCAGCTTAGGGGACCCAGCACCCTTGAACACTGAAGCTTTCTTT.